This T cell receptor (beta chain) was captured in a study of early T cells in non-severe SARS-CoV-2 infection. TCRdb reanalysed the 5' RACE reads using MiXCR and keeps one entry per CDR3 protein. The table includes under 35,000 distinct CDR3 sequences, around 7% detected once. This clonotype was observed at least ten times. The sequence came from an adult who was a healthcare worker with PCR-confirmed SARS-CoV-2 infection or an uninfected control (not recorded which). Sample: whole blood.

Here the CDR3 reads CSARVRGTPGANVLTF. The DNA of the CDR3 is TGCAGTGCTAGGGTCCGGGGAACACCTGGGGCCAACGTCCTGACTTTC. V gene TRBV20-1 combines with J gene TRBJ2-6; possible D gene TRBD2, 5 bases. The CDR3 totals 16 residues. Trimming cost V 3 bases and J 2 bases, with 14 bases left between them. CDR1 DFQATT and CDR2 SNEGSKA come from the germline V gene (reference sequence).